Presented here are 22 T cell receptor beta chains from one specimen sequenced in a study of lung T cells in sarcoidosis with Löfgren's syndrome (dated by TCRdb to 2017 to 2019). Sequencing instrument: Illumina MiSeq. Clones were called with MiXCR by TCRdb after fastp trimmed the public reads at Q25, and only in-frame beta chains were retained. Duplicate CDR3 protein sequences are folded into a single record with the most common DNA and genes. Within this sample are 9,400 or so distinct CDR3 sequences, with approximately 20% of them counted one time only. The ten most abundant clones make up roughly 7% of the sample. The sample comprised CD4+ T cells from bronchoalveolar lavage. Source of these receptors: a human donor with sarcoidosis (Löfgren's syndrome or another form), or a control subject (not recorded which).

As for this clonotype: This may come from a read error, since a much larger clone is one base off. V is TRBV6-5 and J is TRBJ2-1, with TRBD2 matching 7 bases. The CDR3 is 16 residues long. V trimming: 7 bases; J trimming: 5 bases; junction bases outside the gene matches: 14. The germline CDR1 and CDR2 sequences are MNHEY and SVGAGI. CDR3 in amino acids: CASTFGGGGSHNEQFF. The CDR3 DNA reads TGTGCCAGCACCTTCGGTGGGGGGGGGTCCCACAATGAGCAGTTCTTC.

This clonotype was counted ten times or more. The chain recombines TRBV11-2 with TRBJ1-4; D uncertain. CDR1 and CDR2 (germline): SGHAT, FQNNGV. The CDR3 is 14 amino acids. V was shortened by 5 bases and J by 12 bases, with 19 bases between the two germline ends. The CDR3 region has the DNA TGTGCCAGCAGCCCTGGCGTTTTGAGGGATGAACTGTTTTTT. Protein product: CASSPGVLRDELFF.

By frequency in the sample, this clonotype is medium-sized. CDR3 sequence (DNA): TGTGCCAGCTCACTTCCCGGGACAGCCAAAGATACGCAGTATTTT. Translated, it gives CASSLPGTAKDTQYF. The chain employs TRBV18 and TRBJ2-3, with TRBD1 identical over 7 bases. V was pared by 4 bases and J by 5 bases, with 9 bases of the junction left unmatched. CDR3 length: 15 residues. Germline V gives CDR1 KGHSH, CDR2 LQKENI. Full variable domain (remainder filled in from reference TRBV18 and TRBJ2-3): NAGVMQNPRHLVRRRGQEARLRCSPMKGHSHVYWYRQLPEEGLKFMVYLQKENIIDESGMPKERFSAEFPKEGPSILRIQQVVRGDSAAYFCASSLPGTAKDTQYFGPGTRLTVL.

A remark on this clonotype: A read error may be the cause here, since a much bigger clone is one base away. The genes are TRBV27 and TRBJ1-2; D is perhaps TRBD1 (6 bases). CDR1 and CDR2 from the germline V gene are MNHEY and SMNVEV (reference sequence). V was cut by 3 bases and J by 1 base, with 15 bases left in between. The CDR3 is 16 amino acids. Here the CDR3 DNA reads TGTGCCAGCAGTTTTTCACCTGGGACACATAACTATGGCTACACCTTC. It yields the protein CASSFSPGTHNYGYTF.

In this sample, this clonotype is medium-sized (0.01 to 0.1%). Here the CDR3 reads CASSWTGTNQPQHF. CDR3 in DNA: TGTGCCAGTAGTTGGACAGGAACAAATCAGCCCCAGCATTTT. The genes are TRBV19 and TRBJ1-5; 7 positions match TRBD1. This CDR3 is 14 amino acids long. CDR1 is LNHDA, CDR2 SQIVND, per germline (reference sequence). V lost 5 bases and J lost 4; bases outside the gene matches: 5.

About this clonotype: Being one base from a much bigger clone, this may be a read error. Likely a read error: the CDR3 ends without its conserved phenylalanine or tryptophan. This chain links TRBV11-2 with TRBJ2-5, with a weak D call TRBD2 (5 bases). The CDR3 is made up of 15 amino acids. Germline assignment: CDR1 SGHAT and CDR2 FQNNGV. Trimming removed 0 bases at V and 1 base at J, with 9 bases between. The CDR3 DNA sequence: TGTGCCAGCAGCTTAGATTGGAGGTCCCAAGAGACCCAGTACTCC. Translated, it gives CASSLDWRSQETQYS.

In this sample, this clonotype is medium-sized. The V call is TRBV20-1, the J call TRBJ1-1, with no clear D. Trimming removed 3 bases at V and 1 base at J, with 3 bases between. The CDR3 runs to 11 residues. Germline V gene lookup returns CDR1 DFQATT and CDR2 SNEGSKA (reference sequence). The DNA for the CDR3 is TGCAGTGCTAGCTCGAACACTGAAGCTTTCTTT. Protein sequence: CSASSNTEAFF.

This clonotype was picked up many times. Given the absence of the conserved phenylalanine or tryptophan at the CDR3 end, a read error is likely. This chain joins TRBV12-3 or TRBV12-4 and TRBJ1-2; D is possibly TRBD1 (5 bases). The V end was cut by 5 bases, the J end by 4 bases, with 14 bases between. The CDR3 runs to 14 residues. CDR3 DNA: TGTGCCAGCAGTCTAGGAGCGGGGCTCTATGGCTACACCCTC. Amino acids: CASSLGAGLYGYTL.

This clonotype was counted many times. V and J are TRBV5-1 and TRBJ2-5, with D possibly called TRBD1 or TRBD2 (5 bases each). The V end lost 4 bases, the J end lost 5 bases, and 15 bases lay between the germline ends. Germline V gene sequence: CDR1 SGHRS, CDR2 YFSETQ. CDR3 length equals 14 residues. CDR3 bases: TGCGCCAGCAGCCCCTGGGACGCGAGGGAGACCCAGTACTTC. Translated: CASSPWDARETQYF.

This clonotype has ten or more counts. CDR3 sequence: CSARLLARETQYF. CDR3 sequence (DNA): TGCAGTGCTAGATTGCTAGCAAGGGAGACCCAGTACTTC. The chain couples TRBV20-1 to TRBJ2-5; TRBD2 might be the D (5 bases). CDR3 size: 13 residues. V was shortened by 2 bases and J by 5 bases, with 12 bases between the two germline ends. In germline, CDR1 is DFQATT, CDR2 SNEGSKA (reference sequence).

In its sample, this clonotype ranks as medium-sized (0.01 to 0.1%). The V gene is TRBV20-1, the J gene TRBJ2-3, with D maybe TRBD2 (6 bases). Germline-derived CDR1 and CDR2 are DFQATT and SNEGSKA (reference sequence). With 7 bases removed from V and 1 base from J, the gap between germline ends came to 12 bases. The length of the CDR3 is 13 residues. The DNA for the CDR3 is TGCAGTGTATCCCCTAGCGGCACAGATACGCAGTATTTT. It specifies CSVSPSGTDTQYF.

This clonotype is medium-sized (0.01 to 0.1%) within its sample. V usage is TRBV28 and J usage is TRBJ2-5, with 8 bases fitting TRBD2. Germline V gives CDR1 MDHEN, CDR2 SYDVKM. The CDR3 sequence is 14 residues long. V was pared by 9 bases and J by 5 bases, with 11 bases of the junction left unmatched. The chain's CDR3 is CASSGTPFQETQYF. Written as DNA, the CDR3 is TGTGCCAGTAGCGGGACCCCATTCCAGGAGACCCAGTACTTC.

The chain is built from TRBV10-2 and TRBJ2-3, with 12 bases that match TRBD2. V gave up 3 bases and J gave up 2 bases; unmatched junction bases: 15. CDR1 is WSHSY and CDR2 is SAAADI in the germline V gene. The CDR3 length is 20 residues. The CDR3 region has the DNA TGCGCCAGCAGTGACCCGGAAAGACTAGCGGGAGAACAATACACAGATACGCAGTATTTT. Residues: CASSDPERLAGEQYTDTQYF.

Note on this clonotype: This may stem from a read error, because a much larger clone lies one nucleotide away. The rearrangement links TRBV4-2 to TRBJ1-1, with D hard to call. V was trimmed by 1 base and J by 5 bases, leaving 8 bases between them. Per germline, CDR1 LGHNA and CDR2 YNFKEQ. The CDR3 runs 13 residues. CDR3 region: CASSQGPRTEAFF. CDR3 DNA: TGTGCCAGCAGCCAAGGTCCCCGGACTGAAGCTTTCTTT.

This clonotype was picked up many times. The chain combines TRBV28 with TRBJ1-5; 7 bases fit TRBD1. CDR1 MDHEN and CDR2 SYDVKM come from the germline V gene. V trimming: 4 bases; J trimming: 7 bases; junction bases outside the gene matches: 4. The CDR3 sequence is 13 residues long. The CDR3 loop is CASSSTGVQPQHF. In DNA form, the CDR3 reads TGTGCCAGCAGTTCTACAGGGGTGCAGCCCCAGCATTTT.

The gene calls are TRBV20-1 and TRBJ2-3, with 11 bases aligning to TRBD2. The CDR3 totals 17 residues. The germline CDR1 and CDR2 sequences are DFQATT and SNEGSKA (reference sequence). Unmatched junction bases numbered 24, after V lost 5 bases and J lost 14 bases. In nucleotides, the CDR3 is TGCAGTGCTCCCCTTAGCGGGAGGGGGGTTAGCACAGATGCGCGGTATTTT. This translates into CSAPLSGRGVSTDARYF.

In this sample, this clonotype turned up many times. The chain carries TRBV12-3 or TRBV12-4 and TRBJ1-1; no definite D call. This CDR3 comprises 14 residues. Trimming cost V 5 bases and J 0 bases, with 10 bases left between them. CDR3 sequence reads: CASSPREVNTEAFF. The CDR3 DNA reads as TGTGCCAGCAGTCCCCGGGAGGTGAACACTGAAGCTTTCTTT.

A note on this clonotype: Compared with germline, one end of the junction differs, possibly owing to a read error. This chain connects TRBV4-2 to TRBJ2-1, with D maybe TRBD2 (6 bases). The germline gives CDR1 LGHNA, CDR2 YNFKEQ. This CDR3 region has 17 residues. CDR3 protein: CASSRGTHGGGYSEEFF. In DNA, the CDR3 is TGTGCCAGCAGCCGTGGGACTCACGGGGGTGGCTACAGTGAGGAGTTCTTC.

The sample holds many counts of this clonotype. This chain connects TRBV20-1 to TRBJ2-5; no reliable D call. This CDR3 is 13 amino acids long. Trimming cost V 6 bases and J 3 bases, with 14 bases left between them. CDR1 is DFQATT, CDR2 SNEGSKA, per germline (reference sequence). The CDR3: CSARRVEEETQYF. The CDR3 coding sequence is TGCAGTGCGAGACGGGTGGAAGAAGAGACCCAGTACTTC.

Concerning this clonotype: A read error is possible here, since a much larger clone lies one base away. This sequence joins TRBV10-2 and TRBJ1-1, with D possibly being TRBD1 (5 bases). Germline V CDR1 and CDR2: WSHSY, SAAADI. The CDR3 spans 13 residues. Trimming removed 3 bases at V and 4 bases at J, with 9 bases between. The CDR3 sequence is CASSDWGGTEAFF. CDR3 nucleotides: TGCGCCAGCAGTGATTGGGGGGGCACTGAAGCTTTCTTT.

This clonotype counts as medium-sized (0.01 to 0.1%). Here the CDR3 reads CSAALPTGGGNTIYF. The CDR3 DNA is TGCAGTGCGGCACTACCGACAGGGGGTGGAAACACCATATATTTT. This chain connects TRBV20-1 to TRBJ1-3, with 9 bases fitting TRBD1. CDR1 is DFQATT and CDR2 is SNEGSKA in the germline V gene (reference sequence). This CDR3 is built from 15 residues. V was pared by 6 bases and J by 3 bases, with 9 bases of the junction left unmatched.

This clonotype is termed medium-sized. The rearrangement joins TRBV20-1 to TRBJ1-4; D is perhaps TRBD1 (6 bases). This CDR3 comprises 13 residues. V was shortened by 6 bases and J by 3 bases, with 11 bases between the two germline ends. The germline gives CDR1 DFQATT, CDR2 SNEGSKA (reference sequence). The CDR3 DNA reads TGCAGTGCCACGACAGGATCTAATGAAAAACTGTTTTTT. Translating it yields CSATTGSNEKLFF.